This TCR beta chain was profiled in a study of molecular identifiers for immune sequencing clone quantification. Study overall: Five aliquots were made in replicates from the RNA of about 19,000 or 110,000 naive CD8 cells, and four were sequenced. Whole-study results and caveats: Clones of above 20 RNA copies carried over 97% of effector molecules; in naive cells they carried under 1%.

When naive CD8 T cells were sorted, they were gated as CD8+CD4-CCR7+CD45RA+. The authors built bulk TCR libraries by previously described methods with listed TCR primers. TCRdb redid the calling of the PCR reads with MiXCR, one entry per CDR3 protein. Found here are about 640,000 distinct CDR3 sequences, around 20% of them singletons; the top ten hold around 0.86%. Germline values: CDR1 SGHRS, CDR2 YFSETQ. V shed 4 bases and J shed 9 bases, with 20 bases lying between them. The CDR3 spans 15 residues. This clonotype was counted many times. Its matching antigen is unknown. This sequence originates from a human donor in good health. Some libraries in this study had Jurkat cell RNA spiked in. The sample consisted of naive CD8+ T cells from blood, with Jurkat cell RNA spiked in. The subset was: FACS-sorted CD8+CD4-CCR7+CD45RA+ naive T cells. The V call is TRBV5-1, the J call TRBJ1-5; D perhaps matches TRBD1 (5 bases). This CDR3 is CASSPGGGEHAPQHF. The CDR3 coding sequence is TGCGCCAGCAGCCCCGGGGGAGGGGAGCATGCGCCCCAGCATTTT.